These T cell receptor beta chains were read from a single sample in a study of Ad26.COV2.S vaccination and SARS-CoV-2 variants. Sequencing was performed with immunoSEQ multiplex PCR; in TCRdb, only in-frame clones are kept and a portion is missing. Of some 450,000 clones listed, less than 95% are singletons. The material was peripheral blood, obtained in a trial of Ad26.COV2.S vaccine versus placebo. Source of these receptors: a person aged 18-65 years who received the Ad26.COV2.S COVID-19 vaccine or a placebo. The CDR3 runs from the conserved cysteine through the conserved F or W. A D gene is named only where the DNA matches it firmly. Size values are once, few and many counts, or a class for expanded clones, and some rows have none.

V,size,D,J,DNA,CDR3
TRBV11-2,.,.,TRBJ2-1,TGTGCCAGCAGCTCGACTAGTCAGGGTGAGCAGTTCTTC,CASSSTSQGEQFF
TRBV5-1,.,TRBD1,TRBJ1-2,TGCGCCAGCAGCTCCTCACAGGGGTTTGGCTACACCTTC,CASSSSQGFGYTF
TRBV15,.,.,TRBJ1-5,TGTGCCACCAGCAGAGACATAAATCAGCCCCAGCATTTT,CATSRDINQPQHF
TRBV19,.,.,TRBJ2-1,TGTGCCAGTAGTTATACTAGCATCCATGAGCAGTTCTTC,CASSYTSIHEQFF
TRBV10-3,once,.,TRBJ2-1,TGTGCCATCAGTGCCAGGGGCGGTAATAATGAGCAGTTCTTC,CAISARGGNNEQFF
TRBV29-1,.,.,TRBJ2-3,TGCAGCGCCGGAGCAGGCGATACGCAGTATTTT,CSAGAGDTQYF
TRBV18,.,.,TRBJ1-1,TGTGCCAGCTCAGGACAGATGAACACTGAAGCTTTCTTT,CASSGQMNTEAFF
TRBV4-1,few,.,TRBJ2-7,TGCGCCAGCAGCCCCCTCTCCGGTTTCTACGAGCAGTACTTC,CASSPLSGFYEQYF
TRBV7-2,.,.,TRBJ2-7,TGTGCCAGCCTACAGATTGGGAGGGGGATGCCCTACGAGCAGTACTTC,CASLQIGRGMPYEQYF
TRBV4-1,.,.,TRBJ2-7,TGCGCCAGCAGCCAAGGGTACCGGGACGCCTCCTACGAGCAGTACTTC,CASSQGYRDASYEQYF
TRBV7-2,.,.,TRBJ2-2,TGTGCCAGCAGCTTAGTGTTGACCGGGGAGCTGTTTTTT,CASSLVLTGELFF
TRBV5-1,.,.,TRBJ2-7,TGCGCCAGCAGCTTGGCCGGGGCTACGATGTACGAGCAGTACTTC,CASSLAGATMYEQYF
TRBV6-2/TRBV6-3,few,TRBD2,TRBJ2-1,TGTGCCAGCAGTTACTCCCCCCCGACTAGCGGGGTATACAATGAGCAGTTCTTC,CASSYSPPTSGVYNEQFF
TRBV7-9,.,.,TRBJ2-5,TGTGCCAGCAGCTTATATGGCGAGACCCAGTACTTC,CASSLYGETQYF
TRBV28,.,.,TRBJ2-1,TGTGCCAGCAGTTTAGCTCGTCAGGGGTACTCCTACAATGAGCAGTTCTTC,CASSLARQGYSYNEQFF
TRBV27,.,.,TRBJ2-7,TGTGCCAGCAGCATAAAAACACTCGGCGAGCAGTACTTC,CASSIKTLGEQYF
TRBV7-9,few,TRBD2,TRBJ2-7,TGTGCCAGCAGCCCCGGGACTAGTGCCTACGAGCAGTACTTC,CASSPGTSAYEQYF
TRBV10-1,.,.,TRBJ2-3,TGCGCCAGCAGGCACACAGATACGCAGTATTTT,CASRHTDTQYF
TRBV15,.,.,TRBJ2-3,TGTGCCACCAGAGGTGGCTCTAGCACAGATACGCAGTATTTT,CATRGGSSTDTQYF
TRBV24-1,.,.,TRBJ2-3,TGTGCCACCAGCGGGGAAAGCACAGATACGCAGTATTTT,CATSGESTDTQYF
TRBV5-4,.,TRBD2,TRBJ2-5,TGTGCCTTCAGGCCAGGCGGGAGGCTGGGGACCCAGTACTTC,CAFRPGGRLGTQYF
TRBV18,.,TRBD1,TRBJ2-4,TGTGCCAGCTCACCAGGCCTTAGAGGGGGCGAGGCCAAAAACATTCAGTACTTC,CASSPGLRGGEAKNIQYF
TRBV18,.,TRBD1,TRBJ1-4,TGTGCCAGCTCACCACCGGCGCAGGGGGGTGAAAAACTGTTTTTT,CASSPPAQGGEKLFF
TRBV6-4,medium-sized,TRBD2,TRBJ2-3,TGTGCCAGCAGTCTAGCGGGAGGGCCAGATACGCAGTATTTT,CASSLAGGPDTQYF
TRBV6-6,once,TRBD2,TRBJ2-3,TGTGCCAGCAGTCCCCATGGGACTAGCGGGAGTACAGATACGCAGTATTTT,CASSPHGTSGSTDTQYF
TRBV6-5,few,TRBD1,TRBJ2-7,TGTGCCAGCAGGACAGGGGGGAGTTACGAGCAGTACTTC,CASRTGGSYEQYF
TRBV11-2,.,TRBD1,TRBJ1-4,TGTGCCAGCAGCCCTTTGGACAGGGGTTACGAAAAACTGTTTTTT,CASSPLDRGYEKLFF
TRBV19,.,TRBD2,TRBJ2-1,TGTGCCAGTAGTAAGCTAGCGGGAGGGTACAATGAGCAGTTCTTC,CASSKLAGGYNEQFF
TRBV24-1,.,TRBD2,TRBJ2-3,TGTGCCACCGGTGGGGGGGGTCAATCGCGGAACACAGATACGCAGTATTTT,CATGGGGQSRNTDTQYF
TRBV7-2,.,.,TRBJ2-5,TGTGCCAGCAGCCCCAGAGGAGGACACCCCTGGGAGACCCAGTACTTC,CASSPRGGHPWETQYF
TRBV6-5,.,.,TRBJ1-5,TGTGCCAGCAGGAGGCAGGGTGGCAATCAGCCCCAGCATTTT,CASRRQGGNQPQHF
TRBV5-4,.,.,TRBJ2-3,TGTGCCAGCAGCACCTACACAGATACGCAGTATTTT,CASSTYTDTQYF
TRBV28,.,.,TRBJ2-5,TGTGCCAGCAGTTCGGTGGGCAGGGGAGGGGAGACCCAGTACTTC,CASSSVGRGGETQYF
TRBV2,.,.,TRBJ2-5,TGTGCCAGCACGTCGGAGCAAGAGACCCAGTACTTC,CASTSEQETQYF
TRBV28,.,.,TRBJ2-2,TGTGCCAGCATGGGCGATTCGAACACCGGGGAGCTGTTTTTT,CASMGDSNTGELFF
TRBV28,.,.,TRBJ1-2,TGTGCCAGCAGTTACCCAGTTGGAGACGGCTACACCTTC,CASSYPVGDGYTF
TRBV7-3,.,TRBD1,TRBJ2-1,TGTGCCAGCAGCACATCCGGGACAGGGGGCGATGAGCAGTTCTTC,CASSTSGTGGDEQFF
TRBV3-1/TRBV3-2,few,.,TRBJ1-2,TGTGCCAGCAGCCAAGCGGAAGGGGAAGGCTACACCTTC,CASSQAEGEGYTF
TRBV6-2/TRBV6-3,many,TRBD2,TRBJ2-1,TGTGCCAGCAGCCAGCTAGCGGCAACTACCTACAATGAGCAGTTCTTC,CASSQLAATTYNEQFF
TRBV9,.,TRBD2,TRBJ2-1,TGTGCCAGCAGCTCAGGACTAGCGGCCTACAATGAGCAGTTCTTC,CASSSGLAAYNEQFF
TRBV14,.,.,TRBJ2-7,TGTGCCAGCAGCCCTAGTAGCTACGAGCAGTACTTC,CASSPSSYEQYF
TRBV6-5,.,.,TRBJ1-3,TGTGCCAGCAGTTGGGAGGGGACTGGAAACACCATATATTTT,CASSWEGTGNTIYF
TRBV7-2,.,.,TRBJ2-3,TGTGCCAGCAGCTTAGCGGGAAAATCAGATACGCAGTATTTT,CASSLAGKSDTQYF
TRBV4-3,.,TRBD2,TRBJ2-7,TGCGCCAGCAGCCAAGCCCTTAGCGGGAGGGCCATCTACGAGCAGTACTTC,CASSQALSGRAIYEQYF
TRBV4-1,once,TRBD1,TRBJ1-1,TGCGCCAGCAGCCAACTACAGGGGTTGAACACTGAAGCTTTCTTT,CASSQLQGLNTEAFF
TRBV18,.,.,TRBJ2-7,TGTGCCAGCTCACCACCCGGTGGGACCTACGAGCAGTACTTC,CASSPPGGTYEQYF
TRBV3-1/TRBV3-2,.,.,TRBJ2-7,TGTGCCAGCAGCCAAGGGGGGGATTACGAGCAGTACTTC,CASSQGGDYEQYF
TRBV28,.,.,TRBJ1-5,TGTGCCAGCAGTTTATTTGGGGATAGCAATCAGCCCCAGCATTTT,CASSLFGDSNQPQHF
TRBV4-2,once,TRBD2,TRBJ2-4,TGTGCCAGCAGCCACGACCGGGGGGGACCTCAATACTTC,CASSHDRGGPQYF
TRBV28,few,.,TRBJ2-7,TGTGCCAGCACGACAGGTCTCTACGAGCAGTACTTC,CASTTGLYEQYF
TRBV6-5,.,.,TRBJ1-2,TGTGCCACTCACTTATGGGGGGGCTATGGCTACACCTTC,CATHLWGGYGYTF
TRBV18,.,.,TRBJ2-3,TGTGCCAGCTCACCACTTTCCGGGGGCGGTACAGATACGCAGTATTTT,CASSPLSGGGTDTQYF
TRBV9,.,TRBD2,TRBJ2-1,TGTGCCAGCAGCGCTGAAGCGGGAGGCTCCTACAATGAGCAGTTCTTC,CASSAEAGGSYNEQFF
TRBV5-4,few,.,TRBJ2-7,TGTGCCAGCAGCTTAGGCCCGGATACCTACGAGCAGTACTTC,CASSLGPDTYEQYF